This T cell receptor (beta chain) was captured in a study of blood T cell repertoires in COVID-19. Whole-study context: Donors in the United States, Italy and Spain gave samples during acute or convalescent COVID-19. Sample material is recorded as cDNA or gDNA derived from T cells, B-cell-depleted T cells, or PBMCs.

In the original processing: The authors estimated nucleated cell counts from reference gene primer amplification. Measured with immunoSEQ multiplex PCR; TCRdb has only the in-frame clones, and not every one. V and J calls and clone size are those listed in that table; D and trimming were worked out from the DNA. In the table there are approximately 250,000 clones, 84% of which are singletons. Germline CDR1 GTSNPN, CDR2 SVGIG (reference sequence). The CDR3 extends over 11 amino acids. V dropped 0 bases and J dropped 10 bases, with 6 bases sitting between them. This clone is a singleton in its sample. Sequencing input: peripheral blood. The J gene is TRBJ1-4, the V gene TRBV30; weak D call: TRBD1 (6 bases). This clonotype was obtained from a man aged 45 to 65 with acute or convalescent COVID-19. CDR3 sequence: CAWSVQGKLFF. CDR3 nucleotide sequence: TGTGCCTGGAGTGTACAGGGAAAACTGTTTTTT.